Below are 15 T cell receptor beta chains sequenced from a single sample in a study of blood T cell repertoires in COVID-19 (dated by TCRdb to about 2020). Libraries were constructed by the immunoSEQ multiplex PCR assay. TCRdb holds this immuneACCESS table with in-frame rearrangements only. Some clones are missing; in checked studies, unresolved V genes explain under half, and the rest has no known cause. This sample gives about 480,000 clones in total; 70% to 90% of them show up just once. About 8% of the sample rests with the top ten. Sequencing was done on a sample of peripheral blood. The source is a woman in her forties or fifties with COVID-19, enrolled during active disease.

This chain links TRBV4-2 with TRBJ1-4; D is undetermined. The V end lost 4 bases, the J end lost 0 bases, and 18 bases lay between the germline ends. Germline CDR1 LGHNA, CDR2 YNFKEQ. This CDR3 comprises 18 residues. The CDR3 bases are TGTGCCAGCAGCCCTGACGGGCTAGAGGGTGCAACTAATGAAAAACTGTTTTTT. Translated: CASSPDGLEGATNEKLFF.

The chain employs TRBV19 and TRBJ1-1, with D perhaps matching TRBD1 (6 bases). Germline loops: CDR1 LNHDA, CDR2 SQIVND (reference sequence). The CDR3 length is 15 residues. V was pared by 4 bases and J by 6 bases, with 18 bases between. CDR3 in amino acids: CASSSTGTWSAEAFF. As DNA, the CDR3 is TGTGCCAGTAGTAGCACCGGGACATGGTCCGCTGAAGCTTTCTTT.

The chain recombines TRBV12-3 or TRBV12-4 with TRBJ1-1; D might be TRBD1 (5 bases). The CDR3 is 12 residues long. Trimming cost V 1 base and J 8 bases, with 8 bases left between them. The CDR3 sequence is CASSLGQWEAFF. The CDR3 DNA is TGTGCCAGCAGTTTAGGACAGTGGGAAGCTTTCTTT.

The rearrangement links TRBV4-1 to TRBJ1-2; tentatively, D is TRBD1 (5 bases). The CDR3 length is 14 residues. Germline CDR1 is MGHRA and CDR2 is YSYEKL. Trimming removed 0 bases at V and 3 bases at J, with 8 bases between. The CDR3: CASSQDRADYGYTF. The CDR3 bases are TGCGCCAGCAGCCAAGACAGGGCGGACTATGGCTACACCTTC.

The chain recombines TRBV7-3 with TRBJ2-2, with D uncertain. V lost 2 bases and J lost 5, with 6 bases in between. Germline CDR1 and CDR2: SGHTA and FQGTGA. The CDR3 is 13 residues long. In nucleotides, the CDR3 is TGTGCCAGCAGCTTACGGGTAACCGGGGAGCTGTTTTTT. Translating it yields CASSLRVTGELFF.

The chain is built from TRBV13 and TRBJ2-7, with 7 bases aligning to TRBD1. J was trimmed by 3 bases and V by 5 bases; bases with no gene match: 10. CDR1 is PRHDT and CDR2 is FYEKMQ in the germline V gene (reference sequence). This CDR3 comprises 15 residues. CDR3 sequence: CASSKRNRGLYEQYF. CDR3 nucleotides: TGTGCCAGCAGCAAAAGGAACAGGGGCCTCTACGAGCAGTACTTC. The entire variable domain, with the rest obtained from reference TRBV13 and TRBJ2-7, is as follows: AAGVIQSPRHLIKEKRETATLKCYPIPRHDTVYWYQQGPGQDPQFLISFYEKMQSDKGSIPDRFSAQQFSDYHSELNMSSLELGDSALYFCASSKRNRGLYEQYFGPGTRLTVT.

Comments on this clone: The same CDR3 also results from other DNA sequences found in this sample. This chain joins TRBV5-1 and TRBJ2-3, with D possibly being TRBD1 (6 bases). Germline CDR1 reads SGHRS; CDR2 reads YFSETQ. The CDR3 sequence is 14 residues long. V was trimmed by 4 bases and J by 0 bases, leaving 9 bases between them. The CDR3 DNA reads TGCGCCAGCAGCCTCGACAGGAGCACAGATACGCAGTATTTT. Protein sequence: CASSLDRSTDTQYF.

This clone was observed once. The rearrangement joins TRBV11-3 to TRBJ2-3; 7 positions match TRBD1. Germline V gives CDR1 SGHNT, CDR2 YENEEA. V trimming: 3 bases; J trimming: 2 bases; junction bases outside the gene matches: 5. The CDR3 is 15 residues long. The CDR3 nucleotides read TGTGCCAGCAGCTTGAGACAGGGCAACACAGATACGCAGTATTTT. This encodes CASSLRQGNTDTQYF.

Details on this clone: Other DNA sequences in the sample encode the same CDR3. The chain carries TRBV19 and TRBJ1-2; D is unresolved. The CDR3 spans 13 residues. Looked up from germline, CDR1 is LNHDA and CDR2 is SQIVND (reference sequence). Trimming removed 1 base at V and 5 bases at J, with 8 bases between. The CDR3 is CASSIVGDYGYTF. CDR3 sequence (DNA): TGTGCCAGTAGTATAGTCGGGGATTATGGCTACACCTTC.

The rearrangement uses TRBV3-1 (or the pseudogene TRBV3-2) and TRBJ1-1, with no clear D. The V end lost 1 base, the J end lost 3 bases, and 9 bases lay between the germline ends. The CDR3 length is 14 residues. Germline V gene sequence: CDR1 LGHDT, CDR2 YNNKEL (reference sequence). The CDR3 region is CASSQGMRDTEAFF. The CDR3 nucleotides are TGTGCCAGCAGCCAAGGTATGAGGGACACTGAAGCTTTCTTT.

The chain carries TRBV19 and TRBJ2-2; D might be TRBD1 (6 bases). Germline V gene data show CDR1 as LNHDA and CDR2 as SQIVND (reference sequence). This CDR3 is built from 16 residues. The V end lost 5 bases, the J end lost 3 bases, and 16 bases lay between the germline ends. CDR3: CASSFSFRGDTGELFF. The CDR3 region has the DNA TGTGCCAGTAGTTTTTCCTTCAGGGGTGACACCGGGGAGCTGTTTTTT. Full variable domain (rest looked up from reference TRBV19 and TRBJ2-2): DGGITQSPKYLFRKEGQNVTLSCEQNLNHDAMYWYRQDPGQGLRLIYYSQIVNDFQKGDIAEGYSVSREKKESFPLTVTSAQKNPTAFYLCASSFSFRGDTGELFFGEGSRLTVL.

The chain couples TRBV5-1 to TRBJ2-7, with 14 bases lining up with TRBD2. The ends lost 4 bases at V and 6 bases at J; junction bases unmatched: 9. This CDR3 comprises 16 residues. Germline CDR1 SGHRS, CDR2 YFSETQ. CDR3 nucleotide sequence: TGCGCCAGCAGCCGATATCTGGGACTAGCGGGGGTCGAGCAGTACTTC. It codes for CASSRYLGLAGVEQYF.

This chain's CDR3 is CASSLETGGYTF. The CDR3 region has the DNA TGTGCCAGCAGCTTAGAGACTGGTGGCTACACCTTC. J is TRBJ1-2 and V is TRBV7-9; the D is unclear. The V end lost 1 base, the J end lost 7 bases, and 7 bases lay between the germline ends. CDR1 is SEHNR and CDR2 is FQNEAQ in the germline V gene (reference sequence). CDR3 length: 12 residues.

The chain joins TRBV30 to TRBJ1-2, with D possibly TRBD1 on 5 matching bases. From germline, CDR1 is GTSNPN and CDR2 SVGIG (reference sequence). The CDR3 spans 14 residues. Trimming removed 4 bases at V and 8 bases at J, with 20 bases between. The CDR3 spells CAWTSGLQTDGYTF. CDR3 DNA sequence: TGTGCCTGGACCTCGGGACTCCAGACGGACGGCTACACCTTC.

The CDR3 region is CASSLFLTSGEFMETQYF. Here the CDR3 DNA reads TGTGCCAGCAGCTTGTTTTTAACTAGCGGGGAGTTTATGGAGACCCAGTACTTC. The chain joins TRBV7-2 to TRBJ2-5; 10 nucleotides align to TRBD2. The V and J ends lost 3 bases and 5 bases, in that order; junction bases with no gene match: 15. The CDR3 is made up of 18 amino acids. Looked up from germline, CDR1 is SGHTA and CDR2 is FQGNSA.